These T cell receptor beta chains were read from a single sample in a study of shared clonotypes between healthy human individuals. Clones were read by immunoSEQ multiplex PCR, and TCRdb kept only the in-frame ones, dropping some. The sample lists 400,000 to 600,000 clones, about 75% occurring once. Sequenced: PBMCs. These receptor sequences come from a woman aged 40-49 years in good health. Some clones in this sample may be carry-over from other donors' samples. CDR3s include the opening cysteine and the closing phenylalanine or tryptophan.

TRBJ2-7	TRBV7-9	CASSHTDRSYEQYF
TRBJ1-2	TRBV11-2	CASSLGGFHSGTANYGYTF
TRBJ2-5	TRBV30	CAWSAGALAQYF
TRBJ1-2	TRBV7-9	CASTNWGNGYTF
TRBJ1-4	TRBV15	CATSLDYTTNEKLFF
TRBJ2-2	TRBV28	CASSFPQGGELFF
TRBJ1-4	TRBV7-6	CASSLVDEKLFF
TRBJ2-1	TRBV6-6	CASRRDRGEQFF
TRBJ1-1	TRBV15	CATSREARQAEAFF
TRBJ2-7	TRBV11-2	CASSLDLGNSYEQYF
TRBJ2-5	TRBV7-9	CASSSITGGETQYF
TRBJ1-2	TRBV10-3	CAISESRNYGYTF
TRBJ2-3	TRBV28	CASSFGTGGEADTQYF
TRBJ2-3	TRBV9	CASSSTGGSTDTQYF
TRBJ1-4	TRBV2	CASSEDGIGARVNEKLFF
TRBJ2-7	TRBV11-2	CASTAAGGPRGVYF
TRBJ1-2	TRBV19	CASSMGGTELSNYGYTF
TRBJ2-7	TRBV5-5	CASSRFDSYSYEQYF
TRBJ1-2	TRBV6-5	CASSYLHSYGYTF
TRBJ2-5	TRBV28	CASSNGGDQETQYF
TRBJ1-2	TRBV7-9	CASSLVGDRKGNYGYTF
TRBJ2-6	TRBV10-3	CAINTGTGASGANVLTF
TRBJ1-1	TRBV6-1	CASITGSGNTEAFF
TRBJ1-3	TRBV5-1	CASSSGAASGNTIYF
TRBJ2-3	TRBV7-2	CASSISGGTDTQYF
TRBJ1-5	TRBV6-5	CASRLDRNQPQHF
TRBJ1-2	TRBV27	CASRGGAYGYTF
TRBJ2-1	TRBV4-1	CASSQASRVAGENNEQFF
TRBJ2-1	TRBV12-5	CASGLVRGEQFF
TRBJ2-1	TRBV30	CAWGLAGNNEQFF
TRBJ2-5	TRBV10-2	CASSATAGVGETQYF
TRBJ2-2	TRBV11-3	CASSAMGGANTGELFF
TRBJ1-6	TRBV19	CASSSTEGSPLHF
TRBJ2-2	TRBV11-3	CASSLTPLATGELFF
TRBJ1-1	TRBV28	CASSFNRGQGRTEAFF
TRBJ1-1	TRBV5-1	CASRGTGWDTEAFF
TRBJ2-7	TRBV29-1	CSVEQGAGEQYF
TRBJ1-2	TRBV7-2	CASSQNSGVVYGYTF
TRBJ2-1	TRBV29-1	CSVGRGDGGNEQFF
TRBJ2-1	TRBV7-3	CASSLSGSGPYNEQFF
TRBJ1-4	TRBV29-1	CSAGQNNEKLFF
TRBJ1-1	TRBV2	CASTPGTGLEAFF
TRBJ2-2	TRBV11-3	CASSLAATGELFF
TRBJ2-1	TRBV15	CATSRPPPNNEQFF
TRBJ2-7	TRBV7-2	CASSPSQASGRYEQYF
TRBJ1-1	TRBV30	CAWSTSYTEAFF
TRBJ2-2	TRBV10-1	CASSEAVTYGELFF